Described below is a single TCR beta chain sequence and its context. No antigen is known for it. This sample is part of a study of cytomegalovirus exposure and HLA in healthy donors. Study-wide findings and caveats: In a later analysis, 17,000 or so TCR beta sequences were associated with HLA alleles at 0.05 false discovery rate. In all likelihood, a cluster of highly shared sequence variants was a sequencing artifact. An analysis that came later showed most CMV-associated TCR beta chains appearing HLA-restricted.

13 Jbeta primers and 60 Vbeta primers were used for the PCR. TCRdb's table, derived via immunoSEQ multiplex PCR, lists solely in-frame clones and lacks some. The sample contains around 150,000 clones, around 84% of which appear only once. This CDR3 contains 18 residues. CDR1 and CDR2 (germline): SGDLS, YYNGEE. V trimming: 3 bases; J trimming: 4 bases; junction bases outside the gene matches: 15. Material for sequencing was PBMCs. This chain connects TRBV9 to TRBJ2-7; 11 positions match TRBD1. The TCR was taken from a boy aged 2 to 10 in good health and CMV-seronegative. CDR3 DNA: TGTGCCAGCAGCGCCAACCTCCGGGACAGGGGGGACAGTTACGAGCAGTACTTC. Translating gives CASSANLRDRGDSYEQYF.